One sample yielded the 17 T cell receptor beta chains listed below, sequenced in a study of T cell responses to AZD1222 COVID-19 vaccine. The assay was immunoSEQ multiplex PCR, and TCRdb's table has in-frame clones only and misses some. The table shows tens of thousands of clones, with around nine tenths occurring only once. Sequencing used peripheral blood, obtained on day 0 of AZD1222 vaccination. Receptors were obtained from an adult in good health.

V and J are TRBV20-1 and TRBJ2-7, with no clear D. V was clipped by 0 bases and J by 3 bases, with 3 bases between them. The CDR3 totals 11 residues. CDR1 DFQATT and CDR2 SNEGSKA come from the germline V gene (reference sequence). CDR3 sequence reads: CSAREFYEQYF. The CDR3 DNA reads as TGCAGTGCTAGAGAGTTCTACGAGCAGTACTTC.

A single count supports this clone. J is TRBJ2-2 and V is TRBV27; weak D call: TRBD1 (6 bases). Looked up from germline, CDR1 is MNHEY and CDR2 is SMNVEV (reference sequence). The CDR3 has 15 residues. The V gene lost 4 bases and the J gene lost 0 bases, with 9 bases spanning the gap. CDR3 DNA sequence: TGTGCCAGCAGTTCCCGGACAGCGAACACCGGGGAGCTGTTTTTT. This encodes CASSSRTANTGELFF.

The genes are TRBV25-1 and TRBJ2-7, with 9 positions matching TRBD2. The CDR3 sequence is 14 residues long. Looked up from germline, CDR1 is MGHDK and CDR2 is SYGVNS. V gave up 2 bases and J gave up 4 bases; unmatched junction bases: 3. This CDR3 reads CASSERSGSYEQYF. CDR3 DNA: TGTGCCAGCAGTGAACGTAGCGGGAGTTACGAGCAGTACTTC.

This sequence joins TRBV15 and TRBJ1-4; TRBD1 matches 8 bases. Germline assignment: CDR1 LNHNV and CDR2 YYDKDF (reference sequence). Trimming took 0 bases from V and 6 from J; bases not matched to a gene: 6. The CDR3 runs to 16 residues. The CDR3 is CATSREGGQAYEKLFF. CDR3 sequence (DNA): TGTGCCACCAGCAGAGAGGGGGGACAGGCATATGAAAAACTGTTTTTT.

This CDR3 reads CAGEQRGTDTQYF. The CDR3 nucleotides read TGTGCCGGGGAGCAGCGGGGGACAGATACGCAGTATTTT. V is TRBV30 and J is TRBJ2-3; TRBD2 matches at 8 bases. With 8 bases clipped from V and 3 bases from J, the junction kept 7 bases outside the gene matches. Germline CDR1 is GTSNPN and CDR2 is SVGIG (reference sequence). The CDR3 consists of 13 residues.

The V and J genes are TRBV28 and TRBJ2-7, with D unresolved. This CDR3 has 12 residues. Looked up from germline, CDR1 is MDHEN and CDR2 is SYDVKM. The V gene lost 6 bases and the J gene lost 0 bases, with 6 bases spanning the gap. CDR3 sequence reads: CASRKSSYEQYF. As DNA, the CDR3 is TGTGCCAGCAGAAAAAGCTCCTACGAGCAGTACTTC. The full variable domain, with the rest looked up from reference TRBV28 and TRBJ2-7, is DVKVTQSSRYLVKRTGEKVFLECVQDMDHENMFWYRQDPGLGLRLIYFSYDVKMKEKGDIPEGYSVSREKKERFSLILESASTNQTSMYLCASRKSSYEQYFGPGTRLTVT.

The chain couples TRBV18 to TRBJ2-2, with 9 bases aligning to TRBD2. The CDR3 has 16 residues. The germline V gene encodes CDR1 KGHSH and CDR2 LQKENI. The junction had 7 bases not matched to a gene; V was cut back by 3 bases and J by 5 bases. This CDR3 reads CASSPVAGVRTGELFF. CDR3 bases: TGTGCCAGCTCACCTGTAGCGGGAGTAAGGACCGGGGAGCTGTTTTTT.

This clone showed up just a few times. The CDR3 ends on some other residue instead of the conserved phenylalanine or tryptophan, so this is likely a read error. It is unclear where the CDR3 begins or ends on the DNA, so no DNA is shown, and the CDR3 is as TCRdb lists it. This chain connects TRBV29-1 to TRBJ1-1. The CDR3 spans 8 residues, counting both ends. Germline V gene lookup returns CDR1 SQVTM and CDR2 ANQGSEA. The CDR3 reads CSVDEREY.

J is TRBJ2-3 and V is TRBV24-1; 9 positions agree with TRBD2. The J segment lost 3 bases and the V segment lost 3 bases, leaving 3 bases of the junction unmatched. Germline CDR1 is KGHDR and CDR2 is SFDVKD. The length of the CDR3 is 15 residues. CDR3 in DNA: TGTGCCACCAGTGATGATAGCGGGGGAACAGATACGCAGTATTTT. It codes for CATSDDSGGTDTQYF.

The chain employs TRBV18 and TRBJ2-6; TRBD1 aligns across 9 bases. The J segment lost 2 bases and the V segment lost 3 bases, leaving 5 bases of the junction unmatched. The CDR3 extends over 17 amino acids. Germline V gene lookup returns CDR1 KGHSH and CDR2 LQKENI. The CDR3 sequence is CASSPWDREAGANVLTF. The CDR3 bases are TGTGCCAGCTCACCCTGGGACAGGGAGGCTGGGGCCAACGTCCTGACTTTC.

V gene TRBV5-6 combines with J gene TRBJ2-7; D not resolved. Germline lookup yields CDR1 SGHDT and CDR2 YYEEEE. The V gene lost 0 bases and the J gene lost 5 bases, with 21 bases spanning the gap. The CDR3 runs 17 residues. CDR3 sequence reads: CASSLARVTQFRDEQYF. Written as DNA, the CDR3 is TGTGCCAGCAGCTTGGCCCGGGTTACTCAGTTCCGGGACGAGCAGTACTTC.

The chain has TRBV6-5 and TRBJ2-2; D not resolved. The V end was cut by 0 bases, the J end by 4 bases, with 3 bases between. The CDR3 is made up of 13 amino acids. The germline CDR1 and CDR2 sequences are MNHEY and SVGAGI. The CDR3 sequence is CASSYSGTGELFF. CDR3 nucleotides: TGTGCCAGCAGTTACTCGGGCACCGGGGAGCTGTTTTTT.

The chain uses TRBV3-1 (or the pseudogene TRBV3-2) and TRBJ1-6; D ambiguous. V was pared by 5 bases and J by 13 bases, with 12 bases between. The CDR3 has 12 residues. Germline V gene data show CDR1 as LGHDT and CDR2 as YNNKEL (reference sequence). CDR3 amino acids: CASSTPGSPLHF. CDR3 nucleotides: TGTGCCAGCAGCACCCCCGGGTCGCCCCTCCACTTT.

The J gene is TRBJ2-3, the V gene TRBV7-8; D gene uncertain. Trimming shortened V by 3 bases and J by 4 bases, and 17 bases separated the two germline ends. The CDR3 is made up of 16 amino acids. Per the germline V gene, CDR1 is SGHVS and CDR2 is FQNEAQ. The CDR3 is CASSLDGPPAPDTQYF. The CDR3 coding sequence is TGTGCCAGCAGCTTGGACGGCCCCCCGGCCCCAGATACGCAGTATTTT.

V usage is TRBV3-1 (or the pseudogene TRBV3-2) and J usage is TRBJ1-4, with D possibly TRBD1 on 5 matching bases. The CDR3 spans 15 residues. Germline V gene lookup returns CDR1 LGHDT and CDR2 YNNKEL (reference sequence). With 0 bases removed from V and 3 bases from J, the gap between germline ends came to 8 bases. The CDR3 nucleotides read TGTGCCAGCAGCCAAGATAGACAGTCTAATGAAAAACTGTTTTTT. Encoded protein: CASSQDRQSNEKLFF.

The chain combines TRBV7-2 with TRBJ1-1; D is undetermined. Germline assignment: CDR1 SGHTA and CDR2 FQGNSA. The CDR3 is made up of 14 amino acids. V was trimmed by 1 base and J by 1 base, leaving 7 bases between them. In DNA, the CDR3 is TGTGCCAGCAGCTTAGACATGGGGAACACTGAAGCTTTCTTT. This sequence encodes CASSLDMGNTEAFF.

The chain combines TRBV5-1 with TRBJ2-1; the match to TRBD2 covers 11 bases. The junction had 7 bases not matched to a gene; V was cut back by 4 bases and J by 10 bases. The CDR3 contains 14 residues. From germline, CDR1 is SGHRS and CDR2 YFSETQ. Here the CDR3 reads CASSIAGGPREQFF. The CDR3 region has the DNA TGCGCCAGCAGCATAGCGGGGGGGCCGAGGGAGCAGTTCTTC. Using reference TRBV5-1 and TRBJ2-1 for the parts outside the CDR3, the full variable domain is KAGVTQTPRYLIKTRGQQVTLSCSPISGHRSVSWYQQTPGQGLQFLFEYFSETQRNKGNFPGRFSGRQFSNSRSEMNVSTLELGDSALYLCASSIAGGPREQFFGPGTRLTVL.